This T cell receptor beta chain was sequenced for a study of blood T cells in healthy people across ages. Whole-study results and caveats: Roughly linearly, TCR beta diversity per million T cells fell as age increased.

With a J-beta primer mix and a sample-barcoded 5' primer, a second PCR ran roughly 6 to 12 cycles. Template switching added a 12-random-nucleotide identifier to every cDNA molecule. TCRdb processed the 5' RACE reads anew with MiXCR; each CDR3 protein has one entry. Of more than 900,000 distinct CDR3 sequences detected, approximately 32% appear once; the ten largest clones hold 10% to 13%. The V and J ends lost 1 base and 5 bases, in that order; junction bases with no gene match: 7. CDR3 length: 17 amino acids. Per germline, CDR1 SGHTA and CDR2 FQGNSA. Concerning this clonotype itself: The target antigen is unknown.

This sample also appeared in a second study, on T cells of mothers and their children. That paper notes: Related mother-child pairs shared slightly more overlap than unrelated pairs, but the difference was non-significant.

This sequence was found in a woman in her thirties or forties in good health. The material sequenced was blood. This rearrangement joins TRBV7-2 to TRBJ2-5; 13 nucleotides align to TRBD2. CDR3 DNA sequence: TGTGCCAGCAGCTTAGGACTAGCGGGGGGCCCCGGGGAGACCCAGTACTTC. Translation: CASSLGLAGGPGETQYF.